Included here is one TCR beta chain sequence, with context. The sample belongs to a study of T cell changes during pregnancy in multiple sclerosis. CDR1 and CDR2 from the germline V gene are MNHNY and SVGAGI (reference sequence). The length of the CDR3 is 16 residues. V dropped 0 bases and J dropped 4 bases, with 15 bases sitting between them. Here immunoSEQ multiplex PCR was the method, and the copy in TCRdb shows in-frame clones only, minus some. The data show 25,000 to 35,000 clones, with approximately 92% seen just once and approximately 5.4% held by the top ten. The TCR was taken from a female donor with multiple sclerosis, enrolled in a pregnancy study. V gene TRBV6-6 combines with J gene TRBJ1-1, with D uncertain. Sample: CD8+ T cells from peripheral blood mononuclear cells, taken before pregnancy. The CDR3 reads CASSYSRDKGSTEAFF. Written as DNA, the CDR3 is TGTGCCAGCAGTTACTCGCGTGACAAAGGCTCCACTGAAGCTTTCTTT.